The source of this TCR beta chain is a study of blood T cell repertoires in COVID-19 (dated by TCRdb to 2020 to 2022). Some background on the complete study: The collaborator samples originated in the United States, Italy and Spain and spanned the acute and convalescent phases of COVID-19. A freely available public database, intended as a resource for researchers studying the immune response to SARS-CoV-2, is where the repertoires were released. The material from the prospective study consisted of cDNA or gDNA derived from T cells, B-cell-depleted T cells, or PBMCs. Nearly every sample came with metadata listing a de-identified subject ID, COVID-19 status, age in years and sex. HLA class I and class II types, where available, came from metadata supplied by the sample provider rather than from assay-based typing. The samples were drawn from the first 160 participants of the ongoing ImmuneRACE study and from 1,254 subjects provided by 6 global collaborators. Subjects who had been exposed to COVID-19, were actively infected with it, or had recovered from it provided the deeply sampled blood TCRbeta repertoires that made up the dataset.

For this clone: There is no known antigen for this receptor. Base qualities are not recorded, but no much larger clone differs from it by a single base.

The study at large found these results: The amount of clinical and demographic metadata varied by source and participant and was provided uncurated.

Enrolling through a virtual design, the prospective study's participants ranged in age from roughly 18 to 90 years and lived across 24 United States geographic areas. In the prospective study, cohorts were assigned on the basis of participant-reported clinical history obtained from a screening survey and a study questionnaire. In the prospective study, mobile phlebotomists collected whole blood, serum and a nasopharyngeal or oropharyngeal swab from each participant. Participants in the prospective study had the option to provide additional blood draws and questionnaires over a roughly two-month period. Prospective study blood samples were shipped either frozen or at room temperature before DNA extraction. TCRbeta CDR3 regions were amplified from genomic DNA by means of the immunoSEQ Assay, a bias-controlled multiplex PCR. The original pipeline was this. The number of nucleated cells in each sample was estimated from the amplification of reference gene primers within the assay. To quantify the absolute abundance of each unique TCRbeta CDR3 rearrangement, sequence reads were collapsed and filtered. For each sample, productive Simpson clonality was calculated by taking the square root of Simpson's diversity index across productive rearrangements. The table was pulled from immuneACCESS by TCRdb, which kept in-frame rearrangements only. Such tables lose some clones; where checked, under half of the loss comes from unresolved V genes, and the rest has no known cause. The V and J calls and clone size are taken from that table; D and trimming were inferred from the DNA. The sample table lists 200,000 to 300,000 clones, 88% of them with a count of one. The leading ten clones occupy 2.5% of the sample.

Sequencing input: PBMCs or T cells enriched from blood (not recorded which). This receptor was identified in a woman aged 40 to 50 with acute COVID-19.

The CDR3 loop reads CASSLDRGYTF. The DNA sequence follows: TGCGCCAGCAGCTTGGACAGGGGCTACACCTTC. The chain joins TRBV5-1 to TRBJ1-2; a tentative D call is TRBD1 (5 bases match). There are 11 amino acids in the CDR3, from cysteine to phenylalanine inclusive. The entry retains the CDR3 DNA only, 33 bases that are in frame from base 1. Per the germline V gene, SGHRS is the CDR1 and YFSETQ is the CDR2. Trimming removed 0 bases from V and 8 bases from J, leaving 5 bases between the germline ends.